This TCR beta chain was profiled in a study of cytomegalovirus exposure and HLA in healthy donors. At the level of the study: An earlier analysis identified approximately 110 million unique TCR beta sequences in 150 million to 200 million T cells.

The CDR3 totals 12 residues. With 7 bases removed from V and 2 bases from J, the gap between germline ends came to 5 bases. Germline V gene sequence: CDR1 MNHNS, CDR2 SASEGT. Comment on this clone: Its antigen is unidentified.

Findings of the study overall: In a later analysis, TCR beta V- and J-gene trimming was associated with a missense DCLRE1C variant. As was reported, the classifier diagnosed cytomegalovirus status with high specificity and sensitivity. Later, an analysis found that common viral pathogens appeared to be linked with several of the most significant clusters.

The PCR was carried out with 60 Vbeta primers and 13 Jbeta primers. The assay was immunoSEQ multiplex PCR, and TCRdb's table has in-frame clones only and misses some. The data show about 180,000 clones, about 79% seen once. This sequence originates from a man aged 40-50 years in good health and CMV-seropositive. The chain links TRBV6-1 to TRBJ1-4, with D unresolved. The specimen was PBMCs. CDR3 sequence: CASTGTNEKLFF. The CDR3, as DNA: TGTGCCAGCACCGGGACTAATGAAAAACTGTTTTTT.